Following are 28 T cell receptor beta chains from one sample sequenced in a study of shared clonotypes between healthy human individuals. Profiling relied on immunoSEQ multiplex PCR, and the TCRdb table lists in-frame clones only, not all of them. The sample includes 550,000 to 600,000 clones, 95% to 98% of them seen just once. Terminally differentiated effector memory CD45RA+ cells were excluded by CCR7 positive selection of CD45RO-negative cells. The sequenced sample was naive CD8+ T cells sorted from blood. The origin of the receptors is a man in his thirties or forties in good health.

This chain joins TRBV9 and TRBJ2-1; 12 bases map to TRBD1. The CDR3 sequence is 17 residues long. Trimming removed 3 bases from V and 3 bases from J; junction bases left unmatched: 7. The germline V gene has CDR1 SGDLS and CDR2 YYNGEE. CDR3 in amino acids: CASSGTGTGGRYNEQFF. The CDR3 DNA reads TGTGCCAGCAGCGGAACCGGGACAGGGGGCCGCTACAATGAGCAGTTCTTC.

This clone was observed a handful of times. The chain combines TRBV2 with TRBJ2-1, with 7 bases identical to TRBD1. The germline V gene has CDR1 SNHLY and CDR2 FYNNEI. V lost 2 bases, J lost 5 bases, and 6 bases stayed unmatched. The CDR3 runs to 15 residues. The CDR3 bases are TGTGCCAGCAGTGAATGGGACAGTCGGAACAATGAGCAGTTCTTC. Amino acid sequence: CASSEWDSRNNEQFF.

The gene calls are TRBV11-2 and TRBJ2-3, with D perhaps TRBD2 (5 bases). V lost 2 bases, J lost 11 bases, and 14 bases lay in between. Germline loops: CDR1 SGHAT, CDR2 FQNNGV. The CDR3 covers 13 residues. The CDR3 protein is CASSLMPGEKQYF. The CDR3 DNA reads as TGTGCCAGCAGCTTAATGCCCGGGGAAAAGCAGTATTTT.

This chain links TRBV28 with TRBJ2-5, with 10 nucleotides matching TRBD2. V trimming: 8 bases; J trimming: 4 bases; junction bases outside the gene matches: 7. The CDR3 sequence is 14 residues long. CDR1 MDHEN and CDR2 SYDVKM come from the germline V gene. CDR3 bases: TGTGCCAGCCGGACTAGCGGACAACCAGAGACCCAGTACTTC. Amino acid sequence: CASRTSGQPETQYF.

The gene calls are TRBV27 and TRBJ1-1; D not certain. Germline values: CDR1 MNHEY, CDR2 SMNVEV (reference sequence). V was clipped by 1 base and J by 1 base, with 7 bases between them. CDR3 length equals 14 residues. For the CDR3, the DNA is TGTGCCAGCAGTTTATTCATCGGGAACACTGAAGCTTTCTTT. Amino acid sequence: CASSLFIGNTEAFF.

This clone came up once. The rearrangement uses TRBV5-1 and TRBJ2-3, with 10 bases lining up with TRBD2. CDR1 and CDR2 (germline): SGHRS, YFSETQ. The CDR3 is 17 amino acids. V lost 3 bases to trimming and J lost 2 bases; unmatched junction nucleotides: 9. The CDR3 DNA follows: TGCGCCAGCAGCTCCGGGACTAGCGTCTCTTTCACAGATACGCAGTATTTT. It codes for CASSSGTSVSFTDTQYF.

The CDR3 here is CASSEGMGSYNEQFF. For the CDR3, the DNA is TGTGCCAGCAGTGAGGGTATGGGCTCCTACAATGAGCAGTTCTTC. The J gene is TRBJ2-1, the V gene TRBV2, with D hard to call. This CDR3 has 15 amino acids. Germline-derived CDR1 and CDR2 are SNHLY and FYNNEI. The germline V and J ends were trimmed by 3 bases and 0 bases, with 9 bases remaining between them.

The rearrangement links TRBV10-3 to TRBJ1-3, with D hard to call. The germline V gene encodes CDR1 ENHRY and CDR2 SYGVKD. CDR3 size: 15 residues. V was clipped by 10 bases and J by 0 bases, with 16 bases between them. The CDR3 reads CATKWGADSGNTIYF. In DNA, the CDR3 is TGTGCCACCAAGTGGGGAGCCGACTCTGGAAACACCATATATTTT.

This chain connects TRBV7-9 to TRBJ2-5, with unresolved D. Trimming shortened V by 0 bases and J by 5 bases, and 13 bases separated the two germline ends. CDR1 and CDR2 from the germline V gene are SEHNR and FQNEAQ (reference sequence). This CDR3 is 15 amino acids long. CDR3 coding DNA: TGTGCCAGCAGCTTAGCGCAGAGAGGTATGGAGACCCAGTACTTC. Amino acids: CASSLAQRGMETQYF. The full variable domain, completed using reference TRBV7-9 and TRBJ2-5, is DTGVSQNPRHKITKRGQNVTFRCDPISEHNRLYWYRQTLGQGPEFLTYFQNEAQLEKSRLLSDRFSAERPKGSFSTLEIQRTEQGDSAMYLCASSLAQRGMETQYFGPGTRLLVL.

The V gene is TRBV4-1, the J gene TRBJ2-1; the match to TRBD2 covers 7 bases. Per the germline V gene, CDR1 is MGHRA and CDR2 is YSYEKL. This CDR3 is built from 14 residues. Trimming at V came to 1 base and at J to 4 bases, leaving 1 base not matched to a gene. Written as DNA, the CDR3 is TGCGCCAGCAGCCAAGGGCGGGGGTACAATGAGCAGTTCTTC. The encoded protein is CASSQGRGYNEQFF.

The V gene is TRBV27, the J gene TRBJ2-7; weak D call: TRBD2 (6 bases). The length of the CDR3 is 14 residues. Germline CDR1 reads MNHEY; CDR2 reads SMNVEV (reference sequence). The V end lost 8 bases, the J end lost 3 bases, and 17 bases lay between the germline ends. The CDR3 spells CASGTATTSYEQYF. The CDR3 nucleotides read TGTGCCAGCGGAACGGCCACGACTAGCTACGAGCAGTACTTC.

The rearrangement links TRBV5-8 to TRBJ2-2; D remains ambiguous. This CDR3 has 14 amino acids. Deletions cut 0 bases from V and 5 bases from J, with 8 bases between. Germline V CDR1 and CDR2: SGHTS, YDEGEE. CDR3 nucleotides: TGTGCCAGCAGCTTGGATAGAGGAACCGGGGAGCTGTTTTTT. Translated: CASSLDRGTGELFF.

The chain uses TRBV19 and TRBJ2-2, with D perhaps TRBD1 or TRBD2 (5 bases each). This CDR3 comprises 14 residues. V was cut by 8 bases and J by 1 base, with 11 bases left in between. Germline loops: CDR1 LNHDA, CDR2 SQIVND (reference sequence). CDR3 protein: CASSGTLNTGELFF. CDR3 sequence (DNA): TGTGCCAGTTCCGGGACGCTGAACACCGGGGAGCTGTTTTTT.

Of note for this clone: The sample carries other DNA sequences with the same CDR3. The chain uses TRBV28 and TRBJ2-1; 9 bases fit TRBD2. The CDR3 extends over 15 amino acids. CDR1 is MDHEN, CDR2 SYDVKM, per germline. The V segment lost 4 bases and the J segment 4 bases; nucleotides outside the gene matches: 5. The CDR3: CASSSTSGTYNEQFF. In nucleotides, the CDR3 is TGTGCCAGCAGTTCGACTAGCGGAACATACAATGAGCAGTTCTTC.

This clone was recorded only once. CDR3: CATDRGGYEQYF. The CDR3 DNA reads TGTGCCACCGACAGGGGAGGCTACGAGCAGTACTTC. This sequence joins TRBV2 and TRBJ2-7; TRBD1 aligns across 8 bases. The germline gives CDR1 SNHLY, CDR2 FYNNEI. The CDR3 has 12 amino acids. J gave up 3 bases and V 10 bases, and 5 bases lay outside the gene matches.

The rearrangement joins TRBV12-5 to TRBJ2-3; the match to TRBD1 covers 7 bases. J gave up 2 bases and V 1 base, and 3 bases lay outside the gene matches. In germline, CDR1 is LGHNT, CDR2 FRNRAP. The CDR3 extends over 15 amino acids. CDR3 region: CASGLAGTVTDTQYF. CDR3 nucleotide sequence: TGTGCTAGTGGTTTGGCCGGGACAGTCACAGATACGCAGTATTTT.

V is TRBV15 and J is TRBJ2-3; TRBD1 might be the D (5 bases). CDR1 LNHNV and CDR2 YYDKDF come from the germline V gene (reference sequence). The CDR3 runs 15 residues. Trimming stripped 6 bases from V and 2 bases from J, with 15 bases between. The CDR3 DNA sequence: TGTGCCACCAGTGGGGCGGAGACCCCCACAGATACGCAGTATTTT. Translating gives CATSGAETPTDTQYF.

CDR3 DNA sequence: TGTGCCAGCAGCTCGACAGTTCTGAGCAATCAGCCCCAGCATTTT. Residues: CASSSTVLSNQPQHF. V and J are TRBV7-2 and TRBJ1-5, with D possibly being TRBD1 (5 bases). This CDR3 is 15 amino acids long. V was cut by 4 bases and J by 1 base, with 11 bases left in between. Germline V lookup: CDR1 SGHTA, CDR2 FQGNSA. Filled out from reference TRBV7-2 and TRBJ1-5, the complete variable domain reads GAGVSQSPSNKVTEKGKDVELRCDPISGHTALYWYRQSLGQGLEFLIYFQGNSAPDKSGLPSDRFSAERTGGSVSTLTIQRTQQEDSAVYLCASSSTVLSNQPQHFGDGTRLSIL.

The chain couples TRBV7-8 to TRBJ2-3; a possible D gene is TRBD2 (5 bases). This CDR3 contains 13 residues. Germline V lookup: CDR1 SGHVS, CDR2 FQNEAQ. Trimming cost V 6 bases and J 3 bases, with 10 bases left between them. The CDR3 DNA follows: TGTGCCAGCAGAGATGGGAGAACAGATACGCAGTATTTT. This encodes CASRDGRTDTQYF.

The chain has TRBV5-5 and TRBJ2-7; D gene unclear. This CDR3 contains 14 residues. Germline CDR1 reads SGHKS; CDR2 reads YYEKEE (reference sequence). Trimming removed 0 bases from V and 2 bases from J, with 9 bases in between. CDR3 coding DNA: TGTGCCAGCAGCTTGGACGGTGCCCCCTACGAGCAGTACTTC. The encoded protein is CASSLDGAPYEQYF.

J is TRBJ2-7 and V is TRBV21-1; the D call of TRBD1 is as the table states it, not checked on the DNA. TRBV21-1 is tagged as a pseudogene. This CDR3 has 12 amino acids. CDR3 nucleotide sequence: TGTGCCGGCAACAGGAACTCGTACGAGCAGTACTTC. This gives the protein CAGNRNSYEQYF.

In regard to this clone: One end of the junction does not line up with germline, which may come from a read error. This chain connects TRBV6-6 to TRBJ2-5; the D is unclear. The CDR3 loop spans 15 amino acids. From germline, CDR1 is MNHNY and CDR2 SVGAGI (reference sequence). The CDR3 DNA reads TGTGCCAGCAGTCACTCGAGGCTAGTACAAGAGACCCAGTACTTC. Amino acid sequence: CASSHSRLVQETQYF.

The chain couples TRBV6-5 to TRBJ2-1; D uncertain. The CDR3 has 12 residues. Trimming removed 2 bases at V and 7 bases at J, with 6 bases between. CDR1 is MNHEY and CDR2 is SVGAGI in the germline V gene. CDR3 nucleotide sequence: TGTGCCAGCAGTTACGATGGGAATGAGCAGTTCTTC. This encodes CASSYDGNEQFF.

This clone was recorded once. The V and J genes are TRBV10-3 and TRBJ2-7; D unclear. CDR3 length: 11 residues. Germline V gene data show CDR1 as ENHRY and CDR2 as SYGVKD. Trimming took off 5 bases at V and 3 bases at J, with 5 bases between the two ends. The CDR3 region is CAISPDYEQYF. In DNA form, the CDR3 reads TGTGCCATCAGTCCAGACTACGAGCAGTACTTC.

The chain uses TRBV29-1 and TRBJ2-7; D not resolved. The ends were cut back, 4 bases at V and 3 bases at J, with 16 bases in the middle. CDR3 length: 14 amino acids. The germline V gene encodes CDR1 SQVTM and CDR2 ANQGSEA. CDR3: CSVVWAQADYEQYF. CDR3 in DNA: TGCAGCGTTGTATGGGCCCAGGCGGACTACGAGCAGTACTTC.

The chain recombines TRBV7-9 with TRBJ2-7; 7 nucleotides align to TRBD2. The germline V gene encodes CDR1 SEHNR and CDR2 FQNEAQ (reference sequence). CDR3 length: 15 residues. The junction had 10 bases not matched to a gene; V was cut back by 5 bases and J by 3 bases. CDR3 DNA sequence: TGTGCCAGCAGCGTATCTGGCGGGAGTAACTACGAGCAGTACTTC. Its protein product is CASSVSGGSNYEQYF.

V and J are TRBV9 and TRBJ2-7, with 12 bases identical to TRBD2. V lost 2 bases to trimming and J lost 5 bases; unmatched junction nucleotides: 2. From germline, CDR1 is SGDLS and CDR2 YYNGEE. The CDR3 loop spans 14 amino acids. The CDR3 loop reads CASSVTSGSDEQYF. CDR3 coding DNA: TGTGCCAGCAGCGTGACTAGCGGGAGCGACGAGCAGTACTTC.

The chain combines TRBV29-1 with TRBJ2-7, with TRBD2 matching 10 bases. CDR3 length: 15 amino acids. Germline assignment: CDR1 SQVTM and CDR2 ANQGSEA. With V trimmed by 6 bases and J by 2 bases, 10 bases remained unmatched. The DNA for the CDR3 is TGCAGCGTACTACCGACTAGCGGGTTAGCCTACGAGCAGTACTTC. It is translated as CSVLPTSGLAYEQYF.